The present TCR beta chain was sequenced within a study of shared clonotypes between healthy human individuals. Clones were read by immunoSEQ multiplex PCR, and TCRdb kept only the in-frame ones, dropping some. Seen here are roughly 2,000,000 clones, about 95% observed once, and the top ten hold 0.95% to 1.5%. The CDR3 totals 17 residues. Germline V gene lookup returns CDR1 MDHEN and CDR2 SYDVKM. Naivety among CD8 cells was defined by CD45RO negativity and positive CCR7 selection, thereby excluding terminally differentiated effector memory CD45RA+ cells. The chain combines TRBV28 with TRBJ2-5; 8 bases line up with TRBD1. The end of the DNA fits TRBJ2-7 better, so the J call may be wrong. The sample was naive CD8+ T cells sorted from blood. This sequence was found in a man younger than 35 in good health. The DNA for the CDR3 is TGTGCCAGCAGTTTCCCGTCCGGGACAGGTAGCTCCTACGAGCAGTACTTC. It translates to CASSFPSGTGSSYEQYF.